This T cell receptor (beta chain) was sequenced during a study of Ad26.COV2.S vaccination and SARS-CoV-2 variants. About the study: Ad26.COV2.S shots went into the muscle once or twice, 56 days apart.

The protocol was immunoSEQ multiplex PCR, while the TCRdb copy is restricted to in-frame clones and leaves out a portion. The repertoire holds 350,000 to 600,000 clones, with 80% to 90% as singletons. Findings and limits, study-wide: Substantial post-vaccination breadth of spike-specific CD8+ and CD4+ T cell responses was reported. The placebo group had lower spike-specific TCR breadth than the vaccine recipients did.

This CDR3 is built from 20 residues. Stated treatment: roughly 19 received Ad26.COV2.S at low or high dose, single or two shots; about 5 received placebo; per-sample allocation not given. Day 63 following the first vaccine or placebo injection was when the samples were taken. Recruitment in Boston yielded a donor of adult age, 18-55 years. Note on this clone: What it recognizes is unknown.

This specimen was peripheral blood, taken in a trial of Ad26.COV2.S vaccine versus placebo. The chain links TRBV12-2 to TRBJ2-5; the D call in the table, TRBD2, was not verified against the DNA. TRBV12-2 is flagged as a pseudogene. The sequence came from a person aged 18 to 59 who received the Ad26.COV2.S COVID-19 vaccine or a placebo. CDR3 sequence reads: CASRLVVQITSGRALETQYF. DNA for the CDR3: TGTGCAAGTCGCTTAGTGGTACAGATTACTAGCGGGAGGGCCTTAGAGACCCAGTACTTC.